One and the same sample provided the 15 T cell receptor beta chains below, sequenced in a study of cytomegalovirus exposure and HLA in healthy donors (dated by TCRdb to 2016 to 2017). The library was obtained by the immunoSEQ multiplex PCR assay. Imported from immuneACCESS, the table was reduced by TCRdb to in-frame sequences with V and J called. These copies leave out some clones; in studies compared against another copy, an unresolved V gene accounts for under half, and the cause of the remainder is not known. The sample contains approximately 90,000 clones, under 95% of them found a single time. 1% to 1.4% of the sample lies in the top ten. Material: PBMCs. The source of these receptors is a woman aged 30 to 39 in good health and CMV-seropositive.

This sequence joins TRBV2 and TRBJ1-5; no definite D call. V shed 2 bases and J shed 0 bases, with 8 bases lying between them. CDR1 and CDR2 from the germline V gene are SNHLY and FYNNEI. CDR3 size: 15 residues. CDR3 residues: CASSEPGNSNQPQHF. CDR3 in DNA: TGTGCCAGCAGTGAACCGGGTAATAGCAATCAGCCCCAGCATTTT.

The chain has TRBV29-1 and TRBJ2-3; 7 positions agree with TRBD2. V was clipped by 6 bases and J by 6 bases; unmatched bases: 15. Germline V gene lookup returns CDR1 SQVTM and CDR2 ANQGSEA. The CDR3 consists of 15 residues. CDR3 sequence (DNA): TGCAGCGTCCACAAAGCCAAAGCGGGACTCGATACGCAGTATTTT. Its protein product is CSVHKAKAGLDTQYF.

The rearrangement links TRBV19 to TRBJ2-2; D is possibly TRBD2 (5 bases). The CDR3 is 15 residues long. Germline CDR1 and CDR2: LNHDA and SQIVND (reference sequence). Trimming shortened V by 1 base and J by 2 bases, and 8 bases separated the two germline ends. CDR3 DNA: TGTGCCAGTAGTATAGTGACTACCAACACCGGGGAGCTGTTTTTT. It yields the protein CASSIVTTNTGELFF.

J is TRBJ1-1 and V is TRBV5-5; maybe TRBD1 (6 bases). This CDR3 has 14 amino acids. Germline lookup yields CDR1 SGHKS and CDR2 YYEKEE (reference sequence). Trimming cost V 2 bases and J 5 bases, with 13 bases left between them. CDR3 DNA: TGTGCCAGCAGCTTTTATACCAGGGGAACTGAAGCTTTCTTT. It is translated as CASSFYTRGTEAFF.

The CDR3 nucleotides are TGTGCCAGCAGCCTAGGACTAGCGGGAGACAACATTCAGTACTTC. Its protein is CASSLGLAGDNIQYF. V and J are TRBV28 and TRBJ2-4, with 13 bases that match TRBD2. The CDR3 loop spans 15 amino acids. Germline CDR1 MDHEN, CDR2 SYDVKM. After removal of 6 bases from V and 7 bases from J, the junction contained 6 bases not matched to a gene.

J is TRBJ2-7 and V is TRBV28; D might be TRBD1 (6 bases). Germline lookup yields CDR1 MDHEN and CDR2 SYDVKM. The CDR3 totals 14 residues. Trimming cost V 6 bases and J 3 bases, with 15 bases left between them. DNA of the CDR3: TGTGCCAGCAGAAACCGGGACACTGACTACGAGCAGTACTTC. It codes for CASRNRDTDYEQYF.

The V and J genes are TRBV20-1 and TRBJ2-5; D possibly corresponds to TRBD2 (5 bases). This CDR3 contains 11 residues. The germline CDR1 and CDR2 sequences are DFQATT and SNEGSKA (reference sequence). The V end lost 6 bases, the J end lost 7 bases, and 12 bases lay between the germline ends. The CDR3 protein is CSAHSGWTQYF. The DNA for the CDR3 is TGCAGTGCCCACTCGGGGTGGACCCAGTACTTC.

The chain links TRBV27 to TRBJ2-7, with 10 bases matching TRBD2. J lost 2 bases, V lost 8 bases, and 3 bases had no gene match. The CDR3 covers 13 residues. Per germline, CDR1 MNHEY and CDR2 SMNVEV (reference sequence). CDR3: CASSLAGAYEQYF. The CDR3 DNA sequence: TGTGCCAGCTCGCTAGCGGGGGCCTACGAGCAGTACTTC.

The table lists this clone with a count of one. CDR3 bases: TGTGCCAGCAGCCTGACAGAAAATCAGCCCCAGCATTTT. The encoded protein is CASSLTENQPQHF. The chain uses TRBV7-2 and TRBJ1-5; the D gene is possibly TRBD1 (5 bases). Germline assignment: CDR1 SGHTA and CDR2 FQGNSA. Trimming shortened V by 5 bases and J by 4 bases, and 9 bases separated the two germline ends. The length of the CDR3 is 13 residues.

The table lists this clone with a count of one. V is TRBV7-2 and J is TRBJ2-7; 8 nucleotides align to TRBD2. Trimming took 3 bases from V and 6 from J; bases not matched to a gene: 4. This CDR3 is 13 amino acids long. CDR1 is SGHTA and CDR2 is FQGNSA in the germline V gene. The CDR3 protein is CASSLGLVSEQYF. In DNA form, the CDR3 reads TGTGCCAGCAGCTTGGGACTAGTTTCCGAGCAGTACTTC.

The chain has TRBV28 and TRBJ2-7; 11 bases match TRBD1. The J segment lost 4 bases and the V segment lost 4 bases, leaving 9 bases of the junction unmatched. Per germline, CDR1 MDHEN and CDR2 SYDVKM. The CDR3 runs 16 residues. The CDR3 spells CASSSQGQGVMYEQYF. CDR3 DNA: TGTGCCAGCAGTTCTCAGGGACAGGGGGTGATGTACGAGCAGTACTTC.

The chain carries TRBV30 and TRBJ2-6; TRBD1 matches 8 bases. Germline trimming cut 5 bases from V and 0 bases from J; bases unmatched to any gene: 9. This CDR3 is built from 17 residues. Germline V gene data show CDR1 as GTSNPN and CDR2 as SVGIG (reference sequence). For the CDR3, the DNA is TGTGCCTGGGCAGGGGGCGCACTCCCCTCTGGGGCCAACGTCCTGACTTTC. Its protein is CAWAGGALPSGANVLTF. The full variable domain, its missing parts supplied by reference TRBV30 and TRBJ2-6, is SQTIHQWPATLVQPVGSPLSLECTVEGTSNPNLYWYRQAAGRGLQLLFYSVGIGQISSEVPQNLSASRPQDRQFILSSKKLLLSDSGFYLCAWAGGALPSGANVLTFGAGSRLTVL.

The chain combines TRBV25-1 with TRBJ2-1; 10 bases are shared with TRBD2. Trimming took 10 bases from V and 4 from J; bases not matched to a gene: 1. The germline V gene has CDR1 MGHDK and CDR2 SYGVNS. This CDR3 spans 12 amino acids. The CDR3 loop is CATLAGYNEQFF. The CDR3 bases are TGTGCCACACTAGCGGGATACAATGAGCAGTTCTTC.

The gene calls are TRBV25-1 and TRBJ2-2; 15 nucleotides agree with TRBD2. The J segment lost 5 bases and the V segment lost 9 bases, leaving 13 bases of the junction unmatched. This CDR3 spans 18 amino acids. Germline V CDR1 and CDR2: MGHDK, SYGVNS. CDR3 sequence (DNA): TGTGCCAGGAGAAACGTGGGACTAGCGGGAGGAGGTACCGGGGAGCTGTTTTTT. Translation gives CARRNVGLAGGGTGELFF.

The chain carries TRBV27 and TRBJ1-5; no reliable D call. The CDR3 covers 13 residues. Per the germline V gene, CDR1 is MNHEY and CDR2 is SMNVEV (reference sequence). Trimming shortened V by 0 bases and J by 8 bases, and 8 bases separated the two germline ends. CDR3 DNA: TGTGCCAGCAGTTTATCGCTGGTAGAGCCCCAGCATTTT. The encoded protein is CASSLSLVEPQHF.